The source of this T cell receptor beta chain is a study of Graves' ophthalmopathy and Graves' hyperthyroidism (dated by TCRdb to 2016 to 2019). A note on the overall study: Peripheral blood was collected before any treatment was given, at the time of initial diagnosis. The approximately 98 discovery patients were randomly divided into training and test sets at a 7:3 ratio. For independent validation, a separate cohort was made up of 18 hyperthyroidism patients plus 17 patients who later progressed from hyperthyroidism to ophthalmopathy. A discovery set of 100 patients (around 44 ophthalmopathy, 55 to 65 stable hyperthyroidism) was enrolled to explore V-J signatures distinguishing ophthalmopathy from hyperthyroidism. In total, around 140 blood samples were TCR-sequenced: fewer than 50 ophthalmopathy, under 80 hyperthyroidism and approximately 17 hyperthyroidism-to-ophthalmopathy patients. After sampling, hyperthyroidism patients received methimazole starting at 30 mg daily, and ophthalmopathy patients received high-dose intravenous methylprednisolone. In over five hyperthyroidism patients, the T-cell repertoires found in thyroid tissue were compared with those found in blood. TCR beta repertoire signatures were used to distinguish Graves' ophthalmopathy from Graves' hyperthyroidism and to predict progression to ophthalmopathy. Study-wide findings and limitations: The 13-signature model separated ophthalmopathy from stable hyperthyroidism with 85% to 90% sensitivity and approximately 83% specificity in cross-validation, and 80%/75% in the test set. Sample size was not statistically predetermined, and group allocation was not concealed from the investigators. Most of the expanded thyroid clonotypes with a frequency above 0.001 were also detected in blood, and it was suggested that the thyroid immune response may be reflected by blood repertoires. In validation, the model predicted ophthalmopathy progression with 70.59% sensitivity and approximately 75% specificity; some 13 predicted patients were CT-confirmed with GO in a median of approximately six months.

Hyperthyroidism was considered stable if no progression to ophthalmopathy occurred within 18 months of follow-up. Hyperthyroidism patients were newly diagnosed, were aged 18 to 65 years, and had a disease duration under 2 months. Patients with other autoimmune diseases, uncontrolled infections, pregnancy or lactation were excluded from the study. Diagnosis was based on clinical symptoms, serum thyroxine, TRAb, thyroid ultrasound and orbital computed tomography. Using Ficoll-Paque density gradient centrifugation, PBMCs were isolated from 10 ml of fresh peripheral blood. Total RNA was extracted with Trizol reagent and quality-checked on an Agilent 2100 Bioanalyzer. This clonotype was recorded at least ten times. Its specific antigen is unknown. No base-level quality is on record; no much larger clone is a single base apart. For repertoire sequencing, TCR beta CDR3 regions were amplified from RNA transcripts. A first-round RT-PCR used HTBI primers with the Qiagen OneStep RT-PCR kit, followed by a second-round multiplex PCR, size selection and purification. The libraries underwent paired-end sequencing with 100 bp reads on an Illumina HiSeq2000. Regarding the original processing steps: Reads were processed with SOAPnuke, discarding reads with adapters, uncalled bases, mean Phred below 15, or no exact constant-primer or identifier match. COPE v1.2.5 was used to merge high-quality paired reads. Each unique nucleotide sequence was defined as a clonotype, and clonotypes were aligned to IMGT TRB V, D and J references with MiTCR v1.1. The analysis was limited to V-J combinations with a frequency above 0.0001, which together covered 99.2% of repertoires. For each V-J combination, a TCR clonal expansion and chaos score was defined as F50 clonal expansion divided by the chaos observed in the TCRdist matrix. Welch's t-statistics and random forest were used to reduce features to approximately 13 V-J combinations, which were fed into a naive Bayes classifier. The similarity between thyroid and blood repertoires was quantified using the Morisita-Horn index. TCRdb cleaned the public reads at Q25 with fastp, built clones with MiXCR and kept in-frame beta chains. Rows are combined by CDR3 protein, so each entry shows the most common genes and DNA. TCRdb's processing, not the authors' own work, is the source of the V and J calls. The sample has about 620,000 distinct CDR3 sequences on record, about a fifth of them singletons. Clones ranked in the top ten supply approximately 7.7% of the sample.

Spanning cysteine to phenylalanine, the CDR3 consists of 12 amino acids. The sequence is cut down to CDR3 DNA, 36 bases in frame from base 1. The germline V gene (reference sequence) gives CDR1 as DFQATT and CDR2 as SNEGSKA. The V end loses 5 bases and the J end loses 4 bases, and a stretch of 11 bases separates them. The chain couples TRBV20-1 to TRBJ2-5, with a tentative D gene TRBD1 over 6 matching bases. The clonotype originates from a woman between 18 and 30 years old with stable Graves' hyperthyroidism. Some clones in this sample may be carry-over from other donors' samples. Donor details come from another sample of the same person, matched by shared clones. Sample: peripheral blood. The bases read TGCAGTGCTTTACAGGGTTTAGAGACCCAGTACTTC. Its coded protein is CSALQGLETQYF.